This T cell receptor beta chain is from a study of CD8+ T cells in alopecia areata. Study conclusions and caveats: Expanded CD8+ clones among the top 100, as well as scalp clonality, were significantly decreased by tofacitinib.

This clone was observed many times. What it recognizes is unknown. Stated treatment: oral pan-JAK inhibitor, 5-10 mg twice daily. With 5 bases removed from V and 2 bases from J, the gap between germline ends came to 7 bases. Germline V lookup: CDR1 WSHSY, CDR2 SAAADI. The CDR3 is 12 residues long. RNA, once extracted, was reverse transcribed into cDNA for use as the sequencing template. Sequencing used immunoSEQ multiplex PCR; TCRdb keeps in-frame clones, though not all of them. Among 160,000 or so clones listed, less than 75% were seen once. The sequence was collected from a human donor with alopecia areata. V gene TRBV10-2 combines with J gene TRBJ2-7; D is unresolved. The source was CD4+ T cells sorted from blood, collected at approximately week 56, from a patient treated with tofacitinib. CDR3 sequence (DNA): TGCGCCAGCAGTCCTACAGCCTACGAGCAGTACTTC. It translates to CASSPTAYEQYF.